The TCR beta chain described here comes from a study of cytomegalovirus exposure and HLA in healthy donors. Use of 60 Vbeta and 13 Jbeta primers characterized the PCR. The table came from immunoSEQ multiplex PCR; TCRdb's copy has only in-frame clones and leaves some out. The repertoire holds about 190,000 clones, around 86% seen once, with approximately 6.3% in the top ten. V lost 8 bases and J 2 bases, leaving 12 bases between the germline ends. The CDR3 totals 13 residues. In germline, CDR1 is KGHSH, CDR2 LQKENI. The chain uses TRBV18 and TRBJ2-5; perhaps TRBD2 as D (5 bases). This sequence originates from a man aged 35-49 years in good health and CMV-seropositive. Material for sequencing was PBMCs. CDR3 coding DNA: TGTGCCAGCCACCGGACTCCTCAAGAGACCCAGTACTTC. It translates to CASHRTPQETQYF.